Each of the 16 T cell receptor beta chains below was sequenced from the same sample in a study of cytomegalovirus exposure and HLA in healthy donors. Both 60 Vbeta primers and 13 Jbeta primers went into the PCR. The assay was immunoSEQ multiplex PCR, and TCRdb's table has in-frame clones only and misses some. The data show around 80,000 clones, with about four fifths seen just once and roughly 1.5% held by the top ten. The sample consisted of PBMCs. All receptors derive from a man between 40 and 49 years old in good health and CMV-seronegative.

The CDR3 DNA reads TGTGCCAGCAGCGGCAATACCGGGGGAAACATTCAGTACTTC. Residues: CASSGNTGGNIQYF. The rearrangement joins TRBV9 to TRBJ2-4, with a tentative D call TRBD2 (6 bases). The CDR3 loop spans 14 amino acids. Germline values: CDR1 SGDLS, CDR2 YYNGEE. Trimming pared 3 bases from V and 6 bases from J, leaving 13 bases between. Looking up the rest from reference TRBV9 and TRBJ2-4 gives the full variable domain: DSGVTQTPKHLITATGQRVTLRCSPRSGDLSVYWYQQSLDQGLQFLIQYYNGEERAKGNILERFSAQQFPDLHSELNLSSLELGDSALYFCASSGNTGGNIQYFGAGTRLSVL.

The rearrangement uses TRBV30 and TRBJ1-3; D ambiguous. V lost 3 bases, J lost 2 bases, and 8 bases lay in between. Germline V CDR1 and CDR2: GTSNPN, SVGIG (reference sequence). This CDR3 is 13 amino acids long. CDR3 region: CAWRVQAGNTIYF. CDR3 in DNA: TGTGCCTGGAGGGTTCAGGCTGGAAACACCATATATTTT.

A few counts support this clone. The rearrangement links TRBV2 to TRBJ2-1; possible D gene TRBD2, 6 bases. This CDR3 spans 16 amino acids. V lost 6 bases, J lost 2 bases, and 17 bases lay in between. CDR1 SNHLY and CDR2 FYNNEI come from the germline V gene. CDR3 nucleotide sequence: TGTGCCAGCAGACCCATAGCGGACGCAGCCTACAATGAGCAGTTCTTC. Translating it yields CASRPIADAAYNEQFF.

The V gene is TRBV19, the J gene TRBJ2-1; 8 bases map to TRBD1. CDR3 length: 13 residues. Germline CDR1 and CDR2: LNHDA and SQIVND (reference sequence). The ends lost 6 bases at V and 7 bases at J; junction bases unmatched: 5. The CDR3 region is CASRTGGLNEQFF. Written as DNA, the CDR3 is TGTGCCAGTAGAACAGGGGGTCTGAATGAGCAGTTCTTC.

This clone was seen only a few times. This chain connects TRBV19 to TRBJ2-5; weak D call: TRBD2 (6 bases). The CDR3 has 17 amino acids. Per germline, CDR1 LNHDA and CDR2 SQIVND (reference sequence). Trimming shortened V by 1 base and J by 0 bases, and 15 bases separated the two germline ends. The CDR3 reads CASSIVFRGGDQETQYF. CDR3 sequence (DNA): TGTGCCAGTAGTATAGTCTTTCGAGGAGGGGACCAAGAGACCCAGTACTTC.

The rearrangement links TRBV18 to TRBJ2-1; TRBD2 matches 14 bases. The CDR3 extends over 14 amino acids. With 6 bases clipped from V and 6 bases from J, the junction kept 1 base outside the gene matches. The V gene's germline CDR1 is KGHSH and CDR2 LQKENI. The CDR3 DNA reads TGTGCCAGCTCCGGGACTAGCGGGAGCAATGAGCAGTTCTTC. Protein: CASSGTSGSNEQFF.

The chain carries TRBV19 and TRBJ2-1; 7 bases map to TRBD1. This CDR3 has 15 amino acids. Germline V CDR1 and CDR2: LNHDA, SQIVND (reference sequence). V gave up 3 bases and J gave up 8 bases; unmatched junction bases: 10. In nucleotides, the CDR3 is TGTGCCAGTAGTATTAATTACAGGGGAAGTGATGAGCAGTTCTTC. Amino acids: CASSINYRGSDEQFF.

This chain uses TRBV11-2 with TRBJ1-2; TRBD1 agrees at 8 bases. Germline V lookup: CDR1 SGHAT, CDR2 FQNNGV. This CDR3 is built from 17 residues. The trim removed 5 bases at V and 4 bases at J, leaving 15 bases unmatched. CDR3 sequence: CASSLHLDPGGGYGYTF. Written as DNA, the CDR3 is TGTGCCAGCAGCCTCCACCTCGATCCAGGGGGCGGCTATGGCTACACCTTC. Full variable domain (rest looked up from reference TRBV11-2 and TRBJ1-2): EAGVAQSPRYKIIEKRQSVAFWCNPISGHATLYWYQQILGQGPKLLIQFQNNGVVDDSQLPKDRFSAERLKGVDSTLKIQPAKLEDSAVYLCASSLHLDPGGGYGYTFGSGTRLTVV.

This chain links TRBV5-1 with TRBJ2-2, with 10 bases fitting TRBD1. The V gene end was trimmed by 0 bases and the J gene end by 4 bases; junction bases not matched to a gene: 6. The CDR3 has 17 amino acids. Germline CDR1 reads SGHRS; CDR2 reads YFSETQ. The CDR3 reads CASSLAGGQGSTGELFF. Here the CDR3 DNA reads TGCGCCAGCAGCTTGGCCGGGGGACAGGGGAGCACCGGGGAGCTGTTTTTT. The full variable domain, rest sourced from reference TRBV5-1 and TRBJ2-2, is KAGVTQTPRYLIKTRGQQVTLSCSPISGHRSVSWYQQTPGQGLQFLFEYFSETQRNKGNFPGRFSGRQFSNSRSEMNVSTLELGDSALYLCASSLAGGQGSTGELFFGEGSRLTVL.

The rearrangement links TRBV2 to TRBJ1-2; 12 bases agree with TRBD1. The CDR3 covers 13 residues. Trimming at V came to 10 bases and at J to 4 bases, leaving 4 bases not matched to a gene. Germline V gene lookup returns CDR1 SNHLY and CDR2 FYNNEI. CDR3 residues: CATRDRGPYGYTF. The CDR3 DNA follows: TGTGCCACCCGGGACAGGGGGCCCTATGGCTACACCTTC.

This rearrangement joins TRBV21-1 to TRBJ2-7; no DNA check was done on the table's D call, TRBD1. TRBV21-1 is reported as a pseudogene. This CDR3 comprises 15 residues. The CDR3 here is CASSSRQVLIYEQYF. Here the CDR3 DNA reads TGTGCCAGCAGCAGCCGACAGGTTCTTATTTACGAGCAGTACTTC.

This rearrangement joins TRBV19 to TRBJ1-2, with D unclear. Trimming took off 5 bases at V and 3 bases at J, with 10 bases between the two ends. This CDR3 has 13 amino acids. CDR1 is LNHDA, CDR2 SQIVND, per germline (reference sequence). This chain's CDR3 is CASSSRVDYGYTF. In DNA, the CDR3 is TGTGCCAGTAGTTCTCGCGTGGACTATGGCTACACCTTC. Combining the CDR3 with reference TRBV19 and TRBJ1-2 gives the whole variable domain DGGITQSPKYLFRKEGQNVTLSCEQNLNHDAMYWYRQDPGQGLRLIYYSQIVNDFQKGDIAEGYSVSREKKESFPLTVTSAQKNPTAFYLCASSSRVDYGYTFGSGTRLTVV.

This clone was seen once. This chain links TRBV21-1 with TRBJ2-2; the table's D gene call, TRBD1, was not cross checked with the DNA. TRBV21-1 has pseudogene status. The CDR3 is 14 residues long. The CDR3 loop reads CASSPTRGPGELFF. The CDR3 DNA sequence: TGTGCCAGCAGCCCAACGAGGGGGCCCGGGGAGCTGTTTTTT.

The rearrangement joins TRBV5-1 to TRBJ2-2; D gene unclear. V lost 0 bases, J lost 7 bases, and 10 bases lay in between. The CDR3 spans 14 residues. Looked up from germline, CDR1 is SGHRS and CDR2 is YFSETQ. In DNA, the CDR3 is TGCGCCAGCAGCTTGGGATCAGGAAACGGGGAGCTGTTTTTT. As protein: CASSLGSGNGELFF.

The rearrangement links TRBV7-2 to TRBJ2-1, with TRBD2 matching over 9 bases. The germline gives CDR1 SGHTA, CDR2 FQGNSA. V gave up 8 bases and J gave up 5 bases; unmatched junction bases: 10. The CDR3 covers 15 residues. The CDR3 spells CASHRRASGDNEQFF. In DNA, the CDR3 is TGTGCCAGCCACAGACGGGCTAGCGGGGACAATGAGCAGTTCTTC.

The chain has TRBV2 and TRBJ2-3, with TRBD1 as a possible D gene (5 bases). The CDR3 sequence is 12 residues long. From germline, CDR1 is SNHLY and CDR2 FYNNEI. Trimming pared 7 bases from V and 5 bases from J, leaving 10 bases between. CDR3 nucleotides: TGTGCCAGCAAAGGGCAGGGAGATACGCAGTATTTT. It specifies CASKGQGDTQYF.